The 2 T cell receptor beta chains presented below share a single source sample, sequenced in a study of T cell repertoires in cytomegalovirus infection. One entry per CDR3 protein results from TCRdb running MiXCR on the reads. This repertoire shows 150,000 or so distinct CDR3 sequences, roughly 6.5% found once; its top ten account for approximately 18%. The sequencing sample was made of PBMCs. The receptors come from a human donor in good health (CMV status not recorded). Some clones in this sample may be carry-over from other donors' samples.

This sequence joins TRBV20-1 and TRBJ2-7, with D possibly TRBD2 on 6 matching bases. CDR3 length: 15 residues. CDR1 is DFQATT and CDR2 is SNEGSKA in the germline V gene (reference sequence). With 4 bases removed from V and 7 bases from J, the gap between germline ends came to 23 bases. The CDR3 reads CSAIAGSSGAAEQYF. CDR3 DNA: TGCAGTGCTATTGCGGGGAGCTCCGGGGCCGCTGAGCAGTACTTC.

V gene TRBV20-1 combines with J gene TRBJ2-2; perhaps TRBD2 as D (6 bases). Germline-derived CDR1 and CDR2 are DFQATT and SNEGSKA (reference sequence). This CDR3 contains 14 residues. Trimming took 1 base from V and 7 from J, leaving 13 bases between them. CDR3: CSARVVGGNGELFF. CDR3 nucleotide sequence: TGCAGTGCTAGAGTCGTGGGGGGTAACGGGGAGCTGTTTTTT.